Listed below are T cell receptor beta chains from one sample, sequenced in a study of control samples from healthy donors and cancer patients. Sequenced by immunoSEQ multiplex PCR; TCRdb stores in-frame clones only, minus some. The repertoire holds about 58,000 clones, with more than 70% as singletons. Sequences were obtained from PBMCs. All receptors derive from a woman in her sixties or seventies with lung cancer. The CDR3 runs from the conserved cysteine through the conserved F or W. D genes are given only for firm matches.

CDR3 length,D gene,J gene,V gene,CDR3 protein
15,.,TRBJ2-1,TRBV3-1/TRBV3-2,CASSPTSTFSNEQFF
14,.,TRBJ1-2,TRBV5-1,CASSSAGTFDGYTF
11,.,TRBJ2-3,TRBV10-2,CASSRVDTQYF
15,TRBD2,TRBJ2-3,TRBV9,CASSVVAGDTDTQYF
17,TRBD1,TRBJ2-2,TRBV5-8,CASSFDRAPRFTGELFF
15,.,TRBJ2-7,TRBV7-2,CASSLGGGLSYEQYF
13,.,TRBJ2-5,TRBV28,CASSSPSKETQYF
15,.,TRBJ2-1,TRBV2,CASSEWGSSYNEQFF
13,.,TRBJ1-1,TRBV18,CASSLSRDTEAFF
15,.,TRBJ1-6,TRBV2,CASSEVAQGGTPLHF
14,.,TRBJ2-7,TRBV9,CASSVDSSSYEQYF
19,TRBD1,TRBJ2-7,TRBV28,CASSTTGERTPSQTYEQYF
14,.,TRBJ2-3,TRBV11-2,CASSLNAGTDTQYF
14,.,TRBJ1-1,TRBV5-1,CASSLEQSNTEAFF
15,.,TRBJ1-6,TRBV2,CASRRTRSDNSPLHF
15,.,TRBJ1-3,TRBV6-5,CASSTPPGVGNTIYF
15,.,TRBJ1-2,TRBV14,CASSQVMGTGYGYTF
14,.,TRBJ1-2,TRBV4-2,CASSHAGASYGYTF
12,TRBD1,TRBJ1-1,TRBV5-1,CASSLGDRDAFF
13,.,TRBJ1-2,TRBV11-2,CASSPNRAGGYTF
15,TRBD1,TRBJ1-5,TRBV5-1,CASSLETGGDQPQHF
16,TRBD2,TRBJ2-2,TRBV6-1,CASSEGRTRVPGELFF
14,.,TRBJ2-7,TRBV27,CASSPSTGGYEQYF
16,.,TRBJ1-2,TRBV27,CASSFHVRSSSGGYTF
13,.,TRBJ1-5,TRBV7-2,CASSLKLGQPQHF
15,.,TRBJ1-6,TRBV28,CASSTLGRGDSPLHF
12,.,TRBJ2-2,TRBV19,CASSPPTGELFF
16,TRBD2,TRBJ2-2,TRBV18,CASSPGLAGYSGELFF
13,.,TRBJ2-1,TRBV5-1,CASSLEHLNEQFF
14,.,TRBJ2-1,TRBV30,CAWSPGGHHREQFF
16,TRBD2,TRBJ2-7,TRBV7-3,CASSLLGLAGDAEQYF
16,.,TRBJ2-1,TRBV2,CASTFPVGGRGNEQFF
15,.,TRBJ1-1,TRBV6-5,CASRSPGQMNTEAFF
15,.,TRBJ2-1,TRBV5-1,CASSLGQVSYNEQFF
15,.,TRBJ1-1,TRBV5-1,CASSLNRETYTEAFF
16,.,TRBJ2-1,TRBV15,CATSRDFLGIVNEQFF
14,TRBD1,TRBJ1-2,TRBV29-1,CSVDPGQGGYGYTF
14,.,TRBJ1-4,TRBV7-2,CASSLGPSNEKLFF
9,.,TRBJ1-2,TRBV20-1,CSARTGYTF